The clone carrying this T cell receptor (beta chain) showed up just once. The antigen is undetermined. The junction does not match germline at one end; this may be a read error. This entry belongs to a study of cytomegalovirus exposure and HLA in healthy donors. Across the whole study: An early release of data contained approximately 85 million unique TCRs, which came from HLA-typed donors. Findings of the study overall: When presence/absence was analysed, sequencing depth was taken to be roughly uniform across donors.

This PCR relied on a set of 60 Vbeta primers and 13 Jbeta primers. TCRdb's copy holds only in-frame clones and misses some; the assay was immunoSEQ multiplex PCR. This table holds about 200,000 clones, around 77% found once. The germline gives CDR1 SEHNR, CDR2 FQNEAQ (reference sequence). CDR3 size: 12 residues. The material sequenced was PBMCs. The genes are TRBV7-9 and TRBJ2-2; the D is unclear. The source is a man aged 25 to 45 in good health and CMV-seronegative. This chain's CDR3 is CSSSFGTGELFF. Here the CDR3 DNA reads TGTTCCAGCAGCTTCGGGACCGGGGAGCTGTTTTTT.